This is a list of T cell receptor beta chains from one sample in a study of cytomegalovirus exposure and HLA in healthy donors. Measured with immunoSEQ multiplex PCR; TCRdb has only the in-frame clones, and not every one. The profile shows approximately 170,000 clones, 55% to 80% of them singletons. The sequencing sample was made of PBMCs. The receptor set was obtained from a woman between 18 and 29 years old in good health and CMV-seropositive. The CDR3 runs from the conserved cysteine through the conserved F or W. D genes are given only for firm matches. Where a row states a size, it is once, few, many or the class of an expanded clone; other rows omit it.

j_call d_call v_call cdr3_length clone_size cdr3_nt cdr3_aa
TRBJ1-3 . TRBV7-2 16 few TGTGCCAGCAGCTTAGTTGCCCGGGTCTCTGGAAACACCATATATTTT CASSLVARVSGNTIYF
TRBJ1-2 . TRBV15 15 once TGTGCCACCAGCAGAGTGGGGCAGGGAATGGATGGCTACACCTTC CATSRVGQGMDGYTF
TRBJ2-5 . TRBV7-9 15 . TGTGCCAGCAGCTTAGTCTTTAGGAGCCAAGAGACCCAGTACTTC CASSLVFRSQETQYF
TRBJ1-1 . TRBV15 13 . TGTGCCGTCAATTCCAAGGGGGACACTGAAGCTTTCTTT CAVNSKGDTEAFF
TRBJ1-2 TRBD1 TRBV5-1 17 . TGCGCCAGCAGCCCGCAGACAGGGGGCAGCTTCAACTATGGCTACACCTTC CASSPQTGGSFNYGYTF
TRBJ1-2 . TRBV5-1 11 . TGCGCCAGCAGGCGGGACTATGGCTACACCTTC CASRRDYGYTF
TRBJ1-5 . TRBV19 22 . TGTGCCAGTAGTATCGTTGGTTTTGGTATGACAGCCCCCAATCGAAGCAATCAGCCCCAGCATTTT CASSIVGFGMTAPNRSNQPQHF
TRBJ1-1 . TRBV29-1 12 . TGCAGCGCTACCCCGGTGAACACTGAAGCTTTCTTT CSATPVNTEAFF
TRBJ2-3 . TRBV7-6 16 . TGTGCCAGCAGCTTATTTAGCTCAACTAGCACAGATACGCAGTATTTT CASSLFSSTSTDTQYF
TRBJ2-5 TRBD2 TRBV5-1 18 . TGCGCCAGCAGCACGGGACTAGCGGGAGGGCCCTTCCAAGAGACCCAGTACTTC CASSTGLAGGPFQETQYF
TRBJ2-3 . TRBV5-4 14 once TGTGCCACCGTCCGGGACTTGGACATGGATACGCAGTATTTT CATVRDLDMDTQYF
TRBJ1-3 . TRBV5-6 13 . TGTGCCAGCAGCTTGTACAGGGCGTACACCATATATTTT CASSLYRAYTIYF
TRBJ2-5 . TRBV29-1 15 . TGCAGCGTTGACCCCCTGACTAGTTCCGTGGAGACCCAGTACTTC CSVDPLTSSVETQYF
TRBJ2-3 TRBD2 TRBV5-4 18 . TGTGCCAGCAGCTTTGGCCTAGCGGGAGACCCTAGCACAGATACGCAGTATTTT CASSFGLAGDPSTDTQYF
TRBJ2-3 TRBD2 TRBV5-6 12 once TGTGCCAGCAGCAGAAGCGGGAGTGTGGAGTATTTT CASSRSGSVEYF
TRBJ1-1 . TRBV4-1 15 . TGCGCCAGCAGCTCGTTCAAACGTCGGGGTTATGAAGCTTTCTTT CASSSFKRRGYEAFF
TRBJ2-3 TRBD2 TRBV5-4 16 . TGTGCCAGCAGCGAAAAAGCGGGGGCTTTGACAGATACGCAGTATTTT CASSEKAGALTDTQYF
TRBJ2-5 . TRBV29-1 13 . TGCAGCGTTGAACAGGGGACACAAGAGACCCAGTACTTC CSVEQGTQETQYF
TRBJ2-1 TRBD2 TRBV5-4 16 . TGTGCCAGCAGCCAGGATAGCGGGAGCAGGTACAATGAGCAGTTCTTC CASSQDSGSRYNEQFF
TRBJ2-2 . TRBV6-5 13 . TGTGCCAGCAGTTTACAGGAAACCGGGGAGCTGTTTTTT CASSLQETGELFF
TRBJ1-1 . TRBV5-6 12 . TGTGCCAGCAGCTTGGGCTCAGGGGAAGCTTTCTTT CASSLGSGEAFF
TRBJ1-1 TRBD1 TRBV10-3 15 few TGTGCCATCAGTGACAGGGCAGGGGGGAACACTGAAGCTTTCTTT CAISDRAGGNTEAFF
TRBJ2-1 TRBD2 TRBV7-3 16 . TGTGCCAGCAGTTATCAAGCGGGGGTCGCTAGGGATGAGCAGTTCTTC CASSYQAGVARDEQFF
TRBJ2-7 . TRBV4-1 16 . TGCGCCAGCAGCCACTTATCAGGGACTGTCAACTACGAGCAGTACTTC CASSHLSGTVNYEQYF
TRBJ2-5 TRBD1 TRBV19 14 few TGTGCCAGTAGTATAGAGGGACAGTTAGAGACCCAGTACTTC CASSIEGQLETQYF
TRBJ1-1 TRBD1 TRBV5-1 16 . TGCGCCAGCAGCTTGGCCAAGGGACAGGGGAACACTGAAGCCTTCTTT CASSLAKGQGNTEAFF
TRBJ2-3 . TRBV27 17 . TGTGCCAGCAGTTTATTTACTGAGCGGGTTAGCACAGATACGCAGTATTTT CASSLFTERVSTDTQYF
TRBJ1-4 TRBD1 TRBV29-1 16 . TGCAGCGTGGGGGCCGGGACAGGGGGTACTAATGAAAAACTGTTTTTT CSVGAGTGGTNEKLFF
TRBJ2-1 TRBD2 TRBV6-5 13 . TGTGCCAGCACTAGCGGAACCTACAATGAGCAGTTCTTC CASTSGTYNEQFF
TRBJ1-1 TRBD1 TRBV27 12 . TGTGCCAGCAGTTTTCAGGGGGCTGAAGCTTTCTTT CASSFQGAEAFF
TRBJ1-6 TRBD1 TRBV30 13 few TGTGCCTGGAGCTGGACAGGGTTTTCACCCCTCCACTTT CAWSWTGFSPLHF
TRBJ2-7 . TRBV5-6 15 few TGTGCCAGCAGCTTCCCAGAAGCGCAGCCCCTCGAGCAGTACTTC CASSFPEAQPLEQYF